What follows describes a single T cell receptor beta chain. Trimming cost V 1 base and J 4 bases, with 18 bases left between them. Germline V gene lookup returns CDR1 SEHNR and CDR2 FQNEAQ (reference sequence). This CDR3 region has 17 residues. This specimen comes from a study of blood T cell repertoires in COVID-19. Study-level information: Sites across the United States, Italy and Spain contributed samples from acute and convalescent COVID-19. PBMCs, B-cell-depleted T cells, or T cells were the source of the cDNA or gDNA that made up the material.

Original handling: Cell counts per sample came from amplifying reference gene primers. TCRdb's table, derived via immunoSEQ multiplex PCR, lists solely in-frame clones and lacks some. V, J and clone size reflect that table, while D and trimming were determined from the DNA. This table has fewer than 150,000 clones, around nine tenths appearing once. The V call is TRBV7-9, the J call TRBJ2-3, with D perhaps matching TRBD1 (5 bases). This receptor was obtained from a human donor in a cohort sampled during active COVID-19. The sequenced sample was peripheral blood. DNA of the CDR3: TGTGCCAGCAGCTTAGGCTTGGGTCCCAAAGGGGCAGATACGCAGTATTTT. Protein: CASSLGLGPKGADTQYF.